This T cell receptor (beta chain) is from a study of shared clonotypes between healthy human individuals (dated by TCRdb to about 2020). The study in broad terms: A couple of women and three men aged 18 to 49 years were included in the cohort. For each donor, CD4 naive and CD4 memory were each run on three plates, CD8 naive on two plates, and CD8 memory on one plate. To estimate repertoire size and how much clonotypes are shared between individuals, the study performed deep sequencing of blood TCR repertoires from roughly five healthy adults. Different laboratories and diverse techniques were used to prepare libraries and sequence TCR repertoires, to increase sequencing depth and limit assay-specific biases. Leukapheresis yielded between about 0.85 and 10 billion PBMCs per donor.

Details on this clone: Its antigen target is currently unknown. Per-nucleotide qualities are absent, and no much larger clonotype sits a single base away.

TCR CDR3 regions were amplified from genomic DNA by multiplex PCR using the deep immunoSEQ assay. For each cell subset, the extracted genomic DNA was distributed evenly across all wells of several immunoSEQ 96-well plates, and each plate served as one replicate. For sorted subsets, approximately 190 ng of genomic DNA, equivalent to around 31,000 T cell genomes, went into each replicate PCR. Purified libraries were quantified with a Qubit 3.0 fluorometer, sized on a Bioanalyzer 2100, and re-quantified with the KAPA Library Quantification kit. A separate single-read 150-cycle Illumina NextSeq 550 flow cell was used to sequence each immunoSEQ 96-well plate. The original methods were these. Because the immunoSEQ output held only junctional sequences and lacked quality scores, the filtering could not match the filtering applied to full-length reads. To assign V/J genes and CDR3, sequences were annotated against IMGT germline references using PyIR, a Python wrapper for IgBLAST v1.9. Reads with weak V/J assignments (E-value above 1e-6), missing CDR3, stop codons, out-of-frame junctions, or ambiguous translated residues were removed. V3J clonotypes were defined as sequences sharing an identical inferred V gene, J gene, and CDR3 amino acid sequence. The percentage overlap between two repertoires was calculated by dividing the number of shared unique clonotypes by the size of the smaller repertoire. Richness of each repertoire was evaluated using RTK rarefaction, the Chao1 estimator, and Recon v2.1 estimates of unobserved clonotypes. OLGA was used to compute generation probabilities for all TCRbeta clonotypes that the gDNA method yielded from a handful of donors. In TCRdb, the immuneACCESS table is reduced to in-frame sequences with V and J assigned. These tables do not hold every clone; where another copy was compared, an unresolved V gene accounts for under half, and the others remain unexplained. V and J calls and clone size are as listed in that table; D and trimming were resolved from the DNA. The sample table lists 650,000 to 700,000 clones, roughly 87% of them with a count of one. 30% to 40% of the sample goes to the ten largest clones.

After removal of 0 bases from V and 8 bases from J, the junction retains 17 bases not matched to a gene. From the cysteine through the phenylalanine, the CDR3 covers 20 amino acids. Left in the record is the CDR3 DNA by itself, 60 bases read in frame from the first base. CDR1 and CDR2 (LGHNT, FRNRAP) derive from the germline V gene. Donors were healthy HIV-negative adults with no recently reported acute infections or vaccinations. Every donor was a Caucasian adult residing in Nashville, Tennessee, USA. The CD8 memory samples were a combination of magnetically selected CD45RO+ cells and CCR7-negative CD45RA+ effector memory (TemRA) cells. Blood was obtained by leukapheresis, after which PBMCs were separated by Ficoll-Histopaque density gradient centrifugation and cryopreserved in liquid nitrogen vapor phase. Purity and quantity of every magnetically sorted T cell population were checked by analytical flow cytometry. Genomic DNA was isolated from each sorted fraction and quantified by UV absorbance on a Nanodrop 2000c.

Study-wide findings and limitations: Sharing across four donors was observed for approximately 4.6% of naive CD4, over 3% of naive CD8, roughly 2.4% of memory CD4, and approximately 0.41% of memory CD8 clonotypes. Incomplete sequencing was indicated by rarefaction of sorted-subset datasets, despite the large sequencing depth. Sampling was limited to blood, and TCR repertoires in tissue likely differ from TCR repertoires in blood. Larger estimated clonotype richness was generally found for naive subsets than for memory subsets. The small number of donors limited the genetic and exposure-history diversity represented. Higher generation probabilities were observed for clonotypes shared by all four sorted-subset donors than for non-shared clonotypes. Based on pairwise subsampling, the degree of clonotype sharing among donors was expected to be affected by sequencing depth.

The material sequenced was memory CD8+ T cells from PBMCs. The cell subset or site label for this specimen denotes: CD45RO+ cells pooled with CCR7-negative TemRA cells. Rearrangement joined TRBV12-5 to TRBJ2-1, and 12 junction bases match TRBD2. This TCR came from a man aged 18 to 30 in good health. Some clones in this sample may be carry-over from other donors' samples. The nucleotide sequence is given as TGTGCTAGTGGTTTGGTACAATTAGGACTAGCGGGACCGGACGTCGATGAGCAGTTCTTC. This encodes CASGLVQLGLAGPDVDEQFF. Joined to the reference TRBV12-5 and TRBJ2-1 proteins, this CDR3 gives the full variable domain: DARVTQTPRHKVTEMGQEVTMRCQPILGHNTVFWYRQTMMQGLELLAYFRNRAPLDDSGMPKDRFSAEMPDATLATLKIQPSEPRDSAVYFCASGLVQLGLAGPDVDEQFFGPGTRLTVL.